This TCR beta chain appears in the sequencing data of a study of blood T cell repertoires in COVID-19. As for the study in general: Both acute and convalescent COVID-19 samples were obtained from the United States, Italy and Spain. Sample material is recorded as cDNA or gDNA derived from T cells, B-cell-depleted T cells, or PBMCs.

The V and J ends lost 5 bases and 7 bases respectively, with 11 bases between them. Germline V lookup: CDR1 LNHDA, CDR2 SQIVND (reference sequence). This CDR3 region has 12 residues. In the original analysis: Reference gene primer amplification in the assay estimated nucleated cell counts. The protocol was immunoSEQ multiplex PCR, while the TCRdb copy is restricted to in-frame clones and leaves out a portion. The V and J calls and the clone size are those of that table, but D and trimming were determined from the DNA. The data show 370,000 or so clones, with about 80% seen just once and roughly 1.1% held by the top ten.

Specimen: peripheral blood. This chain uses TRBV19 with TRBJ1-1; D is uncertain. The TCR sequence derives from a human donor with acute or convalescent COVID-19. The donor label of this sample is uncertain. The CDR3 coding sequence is TGTGCCAGTAGTCTGCCGCGGGGTGAAGCTTTCTTT. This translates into CASSLPRGEAFF.